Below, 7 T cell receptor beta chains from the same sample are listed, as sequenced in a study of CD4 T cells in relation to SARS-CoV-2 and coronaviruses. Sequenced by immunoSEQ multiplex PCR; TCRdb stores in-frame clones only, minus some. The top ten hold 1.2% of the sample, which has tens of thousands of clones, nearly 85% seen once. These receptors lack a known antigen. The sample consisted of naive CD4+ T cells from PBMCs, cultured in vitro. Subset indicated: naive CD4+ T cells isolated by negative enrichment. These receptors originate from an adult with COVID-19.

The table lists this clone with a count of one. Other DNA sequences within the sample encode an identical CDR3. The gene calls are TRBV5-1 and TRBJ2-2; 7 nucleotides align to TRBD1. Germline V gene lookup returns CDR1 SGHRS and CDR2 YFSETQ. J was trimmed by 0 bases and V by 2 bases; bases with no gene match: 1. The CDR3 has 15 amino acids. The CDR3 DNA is TGCGCCAGCAGCTTAGGGGGCGCGAACACCGGGGAGCTGTTTTTT. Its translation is CASSLGGANTGELFF. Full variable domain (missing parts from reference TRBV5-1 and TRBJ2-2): KAGVTQTPRYLIKTRGQQVTLSCSPISGHRSVSWYQQTPGQGLQFLFEYFSETQRNKGNFPGRFSGRQFSNSRSEMNVSTLELGDSALYLCASSLGGANTGELFFGEGSRLTVL.

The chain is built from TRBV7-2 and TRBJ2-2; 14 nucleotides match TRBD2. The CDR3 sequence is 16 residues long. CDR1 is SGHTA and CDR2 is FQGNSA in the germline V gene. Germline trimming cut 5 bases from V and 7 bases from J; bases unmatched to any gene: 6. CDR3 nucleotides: TGTGCCAGCAGCAAGGGACTAGCGGGAGAGGGCGGGGAGCTGTTTTTT. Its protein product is CASSKGLAGEGGELFF.

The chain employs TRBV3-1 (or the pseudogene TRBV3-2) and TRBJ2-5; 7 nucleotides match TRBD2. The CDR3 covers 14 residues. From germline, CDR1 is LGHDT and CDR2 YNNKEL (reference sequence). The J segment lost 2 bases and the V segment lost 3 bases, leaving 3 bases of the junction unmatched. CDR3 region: CASSQGGSQETQYF. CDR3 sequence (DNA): TGTGCCAGCAGCCAGGGAGGGTCGCAAGAGACCCAGTACTTC.

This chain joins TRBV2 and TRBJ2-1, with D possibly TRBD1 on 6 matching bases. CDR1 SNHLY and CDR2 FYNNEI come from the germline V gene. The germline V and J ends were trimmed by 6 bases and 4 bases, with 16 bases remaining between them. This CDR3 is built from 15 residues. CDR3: CASSPETGPYNEQFF. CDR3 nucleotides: TGTGCCAGCAGCCCAGAGACAGGCCCTTACAATGAGCAGTTCTTC.

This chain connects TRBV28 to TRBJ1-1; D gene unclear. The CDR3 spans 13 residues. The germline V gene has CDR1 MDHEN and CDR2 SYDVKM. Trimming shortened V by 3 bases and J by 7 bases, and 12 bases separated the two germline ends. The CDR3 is CASSFLSFGEAFF. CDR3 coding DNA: TGTGCCAGCAGTTTCCTATCGTTCGGTGAAGCTTTCTTT.

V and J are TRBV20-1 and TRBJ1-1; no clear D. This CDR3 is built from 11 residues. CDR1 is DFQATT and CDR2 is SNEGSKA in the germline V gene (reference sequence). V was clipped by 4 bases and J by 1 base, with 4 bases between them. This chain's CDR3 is CSAKTNTEAFF. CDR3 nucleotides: TGCAGTGCTAAGACGAACACTGAAGCTTTCTTT.

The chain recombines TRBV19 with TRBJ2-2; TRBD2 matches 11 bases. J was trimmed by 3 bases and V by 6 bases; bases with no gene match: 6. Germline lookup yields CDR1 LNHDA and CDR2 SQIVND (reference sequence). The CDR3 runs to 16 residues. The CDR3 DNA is TGTGCCAGTAGCCTTACTAGCGGGAGACACACCGGGGAGCTGTTTTTT. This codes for CASSLTSGRHTGELFF.